This T cell receptor beta chain was retrieved from a study of cytomegalovirus exposure and HLA in healthy donors. PCR employed 60 Vbeta and 13 Jbeta primers. TCRdb's table, derived via immunoSEQ multiplex PCR, lists solely in-frame clones and lacks some. The repertoire has around 140,000 clones, roughly 80% of them found once; the top ten carry 0.94%. The germline gives CDR1 MNHNS, CDR2 SASEGT. The CDR3 is 13 residues long. A word on this clone: An end of the junction does not agree with germline; a read error may underlie this.

The source of this sequence is a woman aged 55-70 years in good health and CMV-seronegative. Input material: PBMCs. This chain connects TRBV6-1 to TRBJ1-4; 9 positions agree with TRBD1. The CDR3 sequence: CASSDGTGYKVVF. The CDR3 nucleotides read TGTGCCAGCAGTGATGGGACAGGGTATAAAGTTGTTTTT.